What follows is one T cell receptor beta chain and its context. The data were taken from a study of glioma-infiltrating T cells after dendritic cell vaccination. Background on the study: Patients had newly diagnosed or recurrent glioblastoma and received dendritic cell vaccines. Autologous tumor lysate was loaded overnight onto monocyte-derived dendritic cells grown approximately seven days with IL-4 and GM-CSF.

The CDR3 length is 14 residues. Germline-derived CDR1 and CDR2 are MNHNS and SASEGT. V lost 0 bases and J 6 bases, leaving 11 bases between the germline ends. Only patients with spare fresh-frozen tumor and over two years of follow-up were included. Primers: 60 V beta forward and 13 J beta reverse. Libraries were prepared by immunoSEQ multiplex PCR; TCRdb keeps only in-frame clonotypes and omits some of them. The sample has over 90,000 clones, approximately 80% seen once. The sample consisted of blood, taken before dendritic cell vaccination. The TCR comes from a human donor with glioblastoma. The rearrangement uses TRBV6-1 and TRBJ1-2; no clear D. For the CDR3, the DNA is TGTGCCAGCAGTGAAGCGCTGACATCCGATGGCTACACCTTC. Its translation is CASSEALTSDGYTF.